This TCR beta chain was identified during a study of blood T cell repertoires in COVID-19. Study context: Researchers got acute and convalescent COVID-19 samples from the United States, Italy and Spain. PBMCs, B-cell-depleted T cells, or T cells provided the cDNA or gDNA that made up the material.

Authors' analysis steps: It was from reference gene primer amplification that nucleated cell counts were estimated. TCRdb's copy holds only in-frame clones and misses some; the assay was immunoSEQ multiplex PCR. V, J and clone size derive from that table, while D and trimming were established from the DNA sequence. This sample yields roughly 100,000 clones, of which 88% are seen a single time; 4.8% belongs to the top ten. In germline, CDR1 is DFQATT, CDR2 SNEGSKA (reference sequence). The CDR3 has 11 amino acids. V gave up 2 bases and J gave up 4 bases, with 6 bases separating them. The receptor was isolated from a woman of 80 years or more with active COVID-19. The chain is built from TRBV20-1 and TRBJ2-7, with a weak D call TRBD1 (5 bases). The material sequenced was peripheral blood. The CDR3 sequence is CSARQGYEQYF. CDR3 DNA: TGCAGTGCTAGACAGGGTTACGAGCAGTACTTC.